This is a list of T cell receptor beta chains from one sample in a study of T cells in pancreatic ductal adenocarcinoma. Profiling relied on immunoSEQ multiplex PCR, and the TCRdb table lists in-frame clones only, not all of them. This sample has 4,500 to 5,000 clones, with nearly 90% found just once. Material: pancreatic tumor tissue. The receptors here all came from a human donor with pancreatic ductal adenocarcinoma. Both conserved end residues are part of each CDR3. The D gene is left open where the match is weak. Part of the rows lack a size; the others show once, few, many or a class for expanded clones.

DNA: TGTGCCAGCAGCTTCCGGGTGGGCTACGAGCAGTACTTC
CDR3: CASSFRVGYEQYF
V: TRBV2
J: TRBJ2-7
size: -
D: -

DNA: TGTGCCAGCAGCCCCCGACAGGGAGGCACCGGGGAGCTGTTTTTT
CDR3: CASSPRQGGTGELFF
V: TRBV7-9
J: TRBJ2-2
size: -
D: -

DNA: TGCGCCAGCAGCTCAGCGGGAGGCAACATAAAGGAGCAGTTCTTC
CDR3: CASSSAGGNIKEQFF
V: TRBV4-1
J: TRBJ2-1
size: once
D: TRBD2

DNA: TGTGCCAGCAGTTACGGGGGCGCCGATCTGGAGACCCAGTACTTC
CDR3: CASSYGGADLETQYF
V: TRBV6-5
J: TRBJ2-5
size: -
D: -

DNA: TGTGCCAGCAGTGAAGCTTGGGGCCGGGACAGTCACTACGAGCAGTACTTC
CDR3: CASSEAWGRDSHYEQYF
V: TRBV6-1
J: TRBJ2-7
size: -
D: TRBD1

DNA: TGTGCCAGCACCTGGGTGTCGGGGGGGCAACCCGGGGAGCTGTTTTTT
CDR3: CASTWVSGGQPGELFF
V: TRBV2
J: TRBJ2-2
size: -
D: TRBD2

DNA: TGTGCCAGCAGCTTAGATAATACGGGAGTCCCCTACAATGAGCAGTTCTTC
CDR3: CASSLDNTGVPYNEQFF
V: TRBV11-3
J: TRBJ2-1
size: -
D: -

DNA: TGTGCCTGGAGTACCCGGGAGACCCAGTACTTC
CDR3: CAWSTRETQYF
V: TRBV30
J: TRBJ2-5
size: few
D: -

DNA: TGTGCCAGCAGCTTAGGGACAGGGTGGAACGACGAGCAGTACTTC
CDR3: CASSLGTGWNDEQYF
V: TRBV7-8
J: TRBJ2-7
size: -
D: TRBD1

DNA: TGTGCCAGCACCCCCCAGGGCTATGGGGATCAGCCCCAGCATTTT
CDR3: CASTPQGYGDQPQHF
V: TRBV6-1
J: TRBJ1-5
size: -
D: -

DNA: TGTGCCTGGAGTCTGGGGACATACACCTACGAGCAGTACTTC
CDR3: CAWSLGTYTYEQYF
V: TRBV30
J: TRBJ2-7
size: -
D: -

DNA: TGTGCCAGCAGCAAAGGAGGGGTTGTCAGGGGGCCCATAACTAGCGTCACAGATACGCAGTATTTT
CDR3: CASSKGGVVRGPITSVTDTQYF
V: TRBV21-1
J: TRBJ2-3
size: -
D: -

DNA: TGTGCCAGTATGGAGGGGCCTGGTTGGGGCGAGCAGTACTTC
CDR3: CASMEGPGWGEQYF
V: TRBV19
J: TRBJ2-7
size: -
D: -

DNA: TGCAGTGCTAGCTGGGCGGAGCAGTTCTTC
CDR3: CSASWAEQFF
V: TRBV20-1
J: TRBJ2-1
size: -
D: -

DNA: TGTGCCAGCAGCATCAGGGAGCGGGGCTACACCTTC
CDR3: CASSIRERGYTF
V: TRBV5-4
J: TRBJ1-2
size: -
D: -

DNA: TGCGCCAGCAGCGAAATAGGGGGGGGCGTCGGGGAGCTGTTTTTT
CDR3: CASSEIGGGVGELFF
V: TRBV5-1
J: TRBJ2-2
size: few
D: -

DNA: TGCGCCACCCAGCCCCAGGGGGCGCTGGGCTACACCTTC
CDR3: CATQPQGALGYTF
V: TRBV10-2
J: TRBJ1-2
size: -
D: TRBD1

DNA: TGTGCCAGCAGCAGGACGGGACAGGGTATTGATACGCAGTATTTT
CDR3: CASSRTGQGIDTQYF
V: TRBV7-9
J: TRBJ2-3
size: -
D: TRBD1

DNA: TGTGCCAGCAGTCCTGACAGGGATACTGAAGCTTTCTTT
CDR3: CASSPDRDTEAFF
V: TRBV25-1
J: TRBJ1-1
size: -
D: TRBD1

DNA: TGTGCCAGCAGCTTATGGAAAGAAGAGACCCAGTACTTC
CDR3: CASSLWKEETQYF
V: TRBV11-2
J: TRBJ2-5
size: -
D: -

DNA: TGTGCCAGCGGGGTGAATCAGCCCCAGCATTTT
CDR3: CASGVNQPQHF
V: TRBV7-6
J: TRBJ1-5
size: -
D: -

DNA: TGTGCCAGCAGCTTTTCGCCTCATTCACCCCTCCACTTT
CDR3: CASSFSPHSPLHF
V: TRBV5-4
J: TRBJ1-6
size: once
D: -

DNA: TGTGCCAGCAGTTTAGGCAGGGCGAGCGGGAGGGCCTCCTACGAGCAGTACTTC
CDR3: CASSLGRASGRASYEQYF
V: TRBV28
J: TRBJ2-7
size: once
D: TRBD2

DNA: TGCGCCAGCAGTGCCACTCACTTAGAGACCCAGTACTTC
CDR3: CASSATHLETQYF
V: TRBV10-1
J: TRBJ2-5
size: -
D: -

DNA: TGTGCCAGCAGCTTAGTAGGGGACCCTCAGCCCCAGCATTTT
CDR3: CASSLVGDPQPQHF
V: TRBV7-9
J: TRBJ1-5
size: -
D: -

DNA: TGTGCCATCAGTGAGTCGGTACCTAACTATGGCTACACCTTC
CDR3: CAISESVPNYGYTF
V: TRBV10-3
J: TRBJ1-2
size: -
D: -

DNA: TGTGCCAGCAGTGGGGACTATGGCCGTCTGGAGACCCAGTACTTC
CDR3: CASSGDYGRLETQYF
V: TRBV25-1
J: TRBJ2-5
size: -
D: TRBD2

DNA: TGTGCCAGCAGCGTATTTACCCTGGGGGGGTTTCAGTTCTTC
CDR3: CASSVFTLGGFQFF
V: TRBV9
J: TRBJ2-1
size: -
D: TRBD2

DNA: TGTGCCTGGACCACCGGGACGGGTTCTCTCGAGCAGTACTTC
CDR3: CAWTTGTGSLEQYF
V: TRBV30
J: TRBJ2-7
size: -
D: -

DNA: TGTGCCAGCAAACTAGCGGGGGGGCAATTAGATACGCAGTATTTT
CDR3: CASKLAGGQLDTQYF
V: TRBV6-5
J: TRBJ2-3
size: -
D: TRBD2

DNA: TGCGCCAGCAGCCCAGGCAACACAGATACGCAGTATTTT
CDR3: CASSPGNTDTQYF
V: TRBV5-1
J: TRBJ2-3
size: -
D: -

DNA: TGTGCCAGCAGCTTAGGGACAGGGTGGAACGACGAGCAGTACTTC
CDR3: CASSLGTGWNDEQYF
V: TRBV7-6
J: TRBJ2-7
size: -
D: TRBD1

DNA: TGCGCCAGCAGCTTGAGTTCGCAGGCTGGGAACACTGAAGCTTTCTTT
CDR3: CASSLSSQAGNTEAFF
V: TRBV5-1
J: TRBJ1-1
size: -
D: -

DNA: TGTGCCAGCAGCTTAACGACAGGGGCTACGTACGAGCAGTACTTC
CDR3: CASSLTTGATYEQYF
V: TRBV5-5
J: TRBJ2-7
size: few
D: TRBD1

DNA: TGTGCCAGCAGCACCCTAGCGGGAGTCTACGAGCAGTACTTC
CDR3: CASSTLAGVYEQYF
V: TRBV5-6
J: TRBJ2-7
size: -
D: TRBD2

DNA: TGTGCCAGCAGTGAGGGTCCCTCTGATGTAAACATTCAGTACTTC
CDR3: CASSEGPSDVNIQYF
V: TRBV6-1
J: TRBJ2-4
size: -
D: -

DNA: TGTGCAAGTCGCCCCGGACTAGCGGGAGAGCGGGTTGAGGACGAGCAGTACTTC
CDR3: CASRPGLAGERVEDEQYF
V: TRBV12-2
J: TRBJ2-7
size: -
D: -

DNA: TGTGCCAGCAGCTTAACCGGGGAGCTGTTTTTT
CDR3: CASSLTGELFF
V: TRBV7-2
J: TRBJ2-2
size: -
D: -

DNA: TGTGCCACCAATTCTGGACAGGCCCACTCCTACGAGCAGTACTTC
CDR3: CATNSGQAHSYEQYF
V: TRBV10-3
J: TRBJ2-7
size: once
D: TRBD1

DNA: TGTGCCAGCAGGAAGGGGGGGGTTTCGGGATATGGCTACACCTTC
CDR3: CASRKGGVSGYGYTF
V: TRBV28
J: TRBJ1-2
size: -
D: -